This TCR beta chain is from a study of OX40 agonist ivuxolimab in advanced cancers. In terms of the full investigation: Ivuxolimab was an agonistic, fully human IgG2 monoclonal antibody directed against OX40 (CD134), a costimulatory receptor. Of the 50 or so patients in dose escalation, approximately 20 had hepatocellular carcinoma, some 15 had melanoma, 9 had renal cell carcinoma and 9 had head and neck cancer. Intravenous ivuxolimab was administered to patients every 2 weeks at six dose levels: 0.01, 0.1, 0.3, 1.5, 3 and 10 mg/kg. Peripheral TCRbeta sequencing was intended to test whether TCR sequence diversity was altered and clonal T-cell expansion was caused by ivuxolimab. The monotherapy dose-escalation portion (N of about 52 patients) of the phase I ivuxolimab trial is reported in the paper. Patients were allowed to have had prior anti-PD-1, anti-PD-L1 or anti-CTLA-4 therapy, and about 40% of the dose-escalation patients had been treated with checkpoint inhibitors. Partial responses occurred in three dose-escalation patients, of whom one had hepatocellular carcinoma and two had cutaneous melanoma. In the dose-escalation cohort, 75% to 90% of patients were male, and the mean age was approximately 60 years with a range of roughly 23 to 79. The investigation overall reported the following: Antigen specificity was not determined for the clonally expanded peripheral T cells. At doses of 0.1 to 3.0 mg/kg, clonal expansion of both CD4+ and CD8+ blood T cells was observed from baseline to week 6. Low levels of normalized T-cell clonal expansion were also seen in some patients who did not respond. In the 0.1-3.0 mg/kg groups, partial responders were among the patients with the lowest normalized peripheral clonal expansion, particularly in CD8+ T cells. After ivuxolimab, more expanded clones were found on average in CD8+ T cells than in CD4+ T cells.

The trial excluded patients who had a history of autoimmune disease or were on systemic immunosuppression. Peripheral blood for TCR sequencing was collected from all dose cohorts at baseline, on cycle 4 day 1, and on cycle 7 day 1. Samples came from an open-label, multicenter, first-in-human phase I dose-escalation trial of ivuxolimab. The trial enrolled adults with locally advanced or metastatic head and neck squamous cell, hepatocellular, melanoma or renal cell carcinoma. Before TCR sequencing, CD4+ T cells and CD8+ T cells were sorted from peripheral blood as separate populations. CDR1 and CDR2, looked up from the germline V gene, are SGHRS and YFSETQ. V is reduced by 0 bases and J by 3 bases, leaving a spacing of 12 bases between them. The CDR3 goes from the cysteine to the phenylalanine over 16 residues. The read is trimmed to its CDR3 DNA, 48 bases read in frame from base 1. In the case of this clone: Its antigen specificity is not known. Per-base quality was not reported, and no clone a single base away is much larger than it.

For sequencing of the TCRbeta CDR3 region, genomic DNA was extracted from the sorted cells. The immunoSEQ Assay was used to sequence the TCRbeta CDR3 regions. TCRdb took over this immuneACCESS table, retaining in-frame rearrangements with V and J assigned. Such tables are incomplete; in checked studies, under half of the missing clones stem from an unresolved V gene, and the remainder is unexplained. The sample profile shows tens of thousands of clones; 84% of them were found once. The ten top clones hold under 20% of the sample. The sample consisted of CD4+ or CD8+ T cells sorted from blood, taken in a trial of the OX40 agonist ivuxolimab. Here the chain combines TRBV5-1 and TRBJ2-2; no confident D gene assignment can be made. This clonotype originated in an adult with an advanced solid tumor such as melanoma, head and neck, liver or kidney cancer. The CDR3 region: CASSLVVGTDTGELFF. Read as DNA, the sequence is TGCGCCAGCAGCTTGGTGGTGGGTACCGACACCGGGGAGCTGTTTTTT.